Listed here are 8 T cell receptor beta chains from one sample, sequenced in a study of blood T cell repertoires in COVID-19. Generated by immunoSEQ multiplex PCR, the TCRdb table keeps only in-frame clones and is missing some. The table has under 80,000 clones, approximately 80% seen once. Sequenced sample: peripheral blood. The receptors shown here come from a woman at least 80 years old with active or convalescent COVID-19.

J is TRBJ1-3 and V is TRBV4-1, with TRBD1 matching 8 bases. Germline trimming cut 4 bases from V and 0 bases from J; bases unmatched to any gene: 8. Germline lookup yields CDR1 MGHRA and CDR2 YSYEKL. This CDR3 is 17 amino acids long. CDR3 sequence reads: CASSPGGQVLSGNTIYF. CDR3 coding DNA: TGCGCCAGCAGCCCAGGGGGACAGGTCCTCTCTGGAAACACCATATATTTT.

The chain carries TRBV7-3 and TRBJ1-1, with D maybe TRBD1 (5 bases). With 5 bases removed from V and 4 bases from J, the gap between germline ends came to 17 bases. The CDR3 covers 15 residues. Germline values: CDR1 SGHTA, CDR2 FQGTGA. The CDR3 DNA follows: TGTGCCAGCAGCCCCGCGGGGGGGATTGGCACTGAAGCTTTCTTT. Its protein product is CASSPAGGIGTEAFF.

The chain links TRBV7-2 to TRBJ2-1; D is possibly TRBD2 (5 bases). V was clipped by 1 base and J by 4 bases, with 11 bases between them. There are 15 residues in the CDR3. Germline V gene sequence: CDR1 SGHTA, CDR2 FQGNSA. The CDR3 sequence is CASSLVSGFYNEQFF. The CDR3 DNA is TGTGCCAGCAGCTTAGTTTCGGGATTTTACAATGAGCAGTTCTTC.

The chain couples TRBV5-1 to TRBJ1-2, with D perhaps matching TRBD1 (5 bases). Germline loops: CDR1 SGHRS, CDR2 YFSETQ. This CDR3 has 15 amino acids. Between the trimmed V and J ends, which lost 0 bases and 5 bases, there was a span of 14 bases. In DNA form, the CDR3 reads TGCGCCAGCAGCTTGGGACAGCTGTCCGATTATGGCTACACCTTC. This translates into CASSLGQLSDYGYTF.

The CDR3 coding sequence is TGTGCCACCAGTGATTTGTCGGGTAGGGGGGGGAATGAGCAGTTCTTC. Translation: CATSDLSGRGGNEQFF. This chain connects TRBV24-1 to TRBJ2-1; tentative D call: TRBD2 (7 bases). Germline CDR1 reads KGHDR; CDR2 reads SFDVKD. V was clipped by 0 bases and J by 7 bases, with 15 bases between them. This CDR3 region has 16 residues.

The chain links TRBV18 to TRBJ2-7; TRBD1 matches 8 bases. CDR3 length: 15 residues. Germline V lookup: CDR1 KGHSH, CDR2 LQKENI. The V gene end was trimmed by 6 bases and the J gene end by 2 bases; junction bases not matched to a gene: 9. CDR3 amino acids: CASSFGTGRPYEQYF. In DNA, the CDR3 is TGTGCCAGCTCCTTCGGGACAGGTCGTCCCTACGAGCAGTACTTC.

In its sample, this clone was seen once. As DNA, the CDR3 is TGTGCCAGCAGCACCGGAGCGGGAGTCAACACAGATACGCAGTATTTT. It specifies CASSTGAGVNTDTQYF. The J gene is TRBJ2-3, the V gene TRBV5-6, with 8 bases fitting TRBD2. Per the germline V gene, CDR1 is SGHDT and CDR2 is YYEEEE. J was trimmed by 2 bases and V by 4 bases; bases with no gene match: 9. The CDR3 is 16 amino acids.

This clone turned up a few times. J is TRBJ1-3 and V is TRBV7-2; TRBD1 agrees at 7 bases. With 5 bases clipped from V and 0 bases from J, the junction kept 10 bases outside the gene matches. This CDR3 has 17 amino acids. In germline, CDR1 is SGHTA, CDR2 FQGNSA. This CDR3 reads CASSLRQGEGSGNTIYF. CDR3 nucleotides: TGTGCCAGCAGCCTCCGACAGGGAGAAGGCTCTGGAAACACCATATATTTT.